This TCR beta chain was captured in a study of cytomegalovirus exposure and HLA in healthy donors. Study background: Of all 400 or so donors who were genotyped, 75% to 85% belonged to the Caucasian-associated ancestry cluster. Findings of the study overall: Highly shared sequence variants in one cluster were likely a sequencing artifact.

As for the donors, each was a healthy bone marrow donor. Details on this clone: Its antigen is as yet unknown.

Both 60 Vbeta primers and 13 Jbeta primers went into the PCR. Produced via immunoSEQ multiplex PCR; TCRdb's table is partial and in-frame only. The sample lists about 82,000 clones; 70% to 80% were seen once. This CDR3 spans 18 amino acids. Germline V gives CDR1 SEHNR, CDR2 FQNEAQ (reference sequence). Trimming cost V 5 bases and J 1 base, with 23 bases left between them. The sample comprised PBMCs. The chain links TRBV7-9 to TRBJ1-1, with D maybe TRBD1 (5 bases). This clonotype originated in a human donor in good health. Written as DNA, the CDR3 is TGTGCCAGCAGCCCTCAGCCCGTTGGGAGGGGCCAGAACACTGAAGCTTTCTTT. This codes for CASSPQPVGRGQNTEAFF. The whole variable domain, filled in from reference TRBV7-9 and TRBJ1-1, reads DTGVSQNPRHKITKRGQNVTFRCDPISEHNRLYWYRQTLGQGPEFLTYFQNEAQLEKSRLLSDRFSAERPKGSFSTLEIQRTEQGDSAMYLCASSPQPVGRGQNTEAFFGQGTRLTVV.